This T cell receptor (beta chain) was identified during a study of cytomegalovirus exposure and HLA in healthy donors. Overall study findings and caveats: Analysis was carried out at a later point, and it linked a missense DCLRE1C variant to TCR beta V- and J-gene trimming. Highest at DRB1 and lowest at HLA-C, TCR association rates differed among HLA loci in a later analysis. The study had only CMV serostatus as immune exposure information.

PCR involved 60 Vbeta and 13 Jbeta primers. Here immunoSEQ multiplex PCR was the method, and the copy in TCRdb shows in-frame clones only, minus some. Of just over 150,000 clones listed, about three quarters were seen once; the top ten hold around 2.1%. CDR1 is MNHEY, CDR2 SMNVEV, per germline (reference sequence). This CDR3 comprises 13 residues. In regard to this clone: What it recognizes is unknown. One end of the junction varies from germline; a read error may be responsible.

The chain joins TRBV27 to TRBJ2-2; TRBD2 agrees at 8 bases. The sequenced sample consisted of PBMCs. The receptor's source is a female donor in good health and CMV-seronegative. The CDR3 bases are TGTGCCAGTAGCGGGATGAACGCCGGGGAGCTGTTTTTT. Translating it yields CASSGMNAGELFF.